This T cell receptor (beta chain) was identified during a study of blood T cell repertoires in COVID-19. In germline, CDR1 is SGHRS, CDR2 YFSETQ. This CDR3 is 12 amino acids long. V lost 4 bases to trimming and J lost 9 bases, with 14 bases between them. Only in-frame clones appear in the TCRdb table, and some are missing; sequencing was by immunoSEQ multiplex PCR. The sample lists approximately 220,000 clones, around 85% occurring once. The material sequenced was peripheral blood. This sequence joins TRBV5-1 and TRBJ2-7, with D perhaps TRBD1 (6 bases). This TCR derives from a woman aged 80 or older with acute or convalescent COVID-19. The CDR3, as DNA: TGCGCCAGCAGCCTAGGACAGAACCGGCAGTACTTC. Translated: CASSLGQNRQYF.